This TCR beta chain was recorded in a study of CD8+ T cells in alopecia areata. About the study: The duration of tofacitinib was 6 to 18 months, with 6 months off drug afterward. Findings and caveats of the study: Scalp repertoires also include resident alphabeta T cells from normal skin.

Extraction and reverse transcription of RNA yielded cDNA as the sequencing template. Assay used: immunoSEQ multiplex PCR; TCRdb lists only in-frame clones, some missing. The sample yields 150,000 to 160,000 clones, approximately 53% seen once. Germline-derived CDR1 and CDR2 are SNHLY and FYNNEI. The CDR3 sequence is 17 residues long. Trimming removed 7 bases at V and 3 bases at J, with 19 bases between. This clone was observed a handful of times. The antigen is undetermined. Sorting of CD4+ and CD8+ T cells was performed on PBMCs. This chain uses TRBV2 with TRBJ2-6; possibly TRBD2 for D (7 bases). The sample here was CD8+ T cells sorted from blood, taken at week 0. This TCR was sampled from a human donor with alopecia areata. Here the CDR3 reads CASTGPGGPYGANVLTF. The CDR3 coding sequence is TGTGCCAGCACGGGCCCCGGGGGGCCTTATGGGGCCAACGTCCTGACTTTC.